This T cell receptor beta chain was found in a study of T-cell reconstitution after alpha-beta-depleted transplantation in children. The germline V and J ends were trimmed by 2 bases and 5 bases, with 11 bases remaining between them. The CDR3 has 14 amino acids. Per the germline V gene, CDR1 is SGHKS and CDR2 is YYEKEE (reference sequence). Unique molecular identifiers tagged the TCRbeta library. TCRdb processed the PCR reads anew with MiXCR; each CDR3 protein has one entry. The profile shows 600,000 to 700,000 distinct CDR3 sequences, 16% of them singletons. This clonotype was detected ten times or more.

V gene TRBV5-5 combines with J gene TRBJ1-5; D uncertain. This TCR was sampled from a human donor who donated a stem cell graft to a child with acute myeloid leukemia. Sample: PBMCs from the stem cell graft donor, taken from the stem cell graft. CDR3 sequence: CASSLGSTDQPQHF. The CDR3 coding sequence is TGTGCCAGCAGCTTAGGCAGTACCGATCAGCCCCAGCATTTT.